This TCR beta chain comes out of a study of OX40 agonist ivuxolimab in advanced cancers. Generated by immunoSEQ multiplex PCR, the TCRdb table keeps only in-frame clones and is missing some. This table has tens of thousands of clones, approximately 86% appearing once. Trimming cost V 2 bases and J 2 bases; bases outside gene matches: 6. CDR3 length equals 16 residues. Germline-derived CDR1 and CDR2 are SGHTS and YDEGEE. The clonotype comes from an adult with an advanced solid tumor such as melanoma, head and neck, liver or kidney cancer. The sample in question was CD4+ or CD8+ T cells sorted from blood, obtained in a trial of the OX40 agonist ivuxolimab. The V and J genes are TRBV5-8 and TRBJ2-3, with TRBD1 matching over 9 bases. CDR3 in DNA: TGTGCCAGCAGCTTTGGGGGACAGGGCGCCACAGATACGCAGTATTTT. It yields the protein CASSFGGQGATDTQYF.